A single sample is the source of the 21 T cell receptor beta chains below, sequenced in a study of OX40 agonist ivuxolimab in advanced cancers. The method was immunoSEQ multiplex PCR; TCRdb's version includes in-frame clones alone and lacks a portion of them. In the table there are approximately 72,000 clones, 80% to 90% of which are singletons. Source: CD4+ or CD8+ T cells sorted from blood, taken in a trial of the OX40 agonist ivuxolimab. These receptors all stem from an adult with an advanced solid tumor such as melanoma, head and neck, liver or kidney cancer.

DNA of the CDR3: TGTGCCAGCAGCTTTGACAGGGGGCTTCAAAACATTCAGTACTTC. The encoded protein is CASSFDRGLQNIQYF. V is TRBV7-2 and J is TRBJ2-4; 10 bases map to TRBD1. Trimming at V came to 3 bases and at J to 5 bases, leaving 4 bases not matched to a gene. From germline, CDR1 is SGHTA and CDR2 FQGNSA. The CDR3 is made up of 15 amino acids.

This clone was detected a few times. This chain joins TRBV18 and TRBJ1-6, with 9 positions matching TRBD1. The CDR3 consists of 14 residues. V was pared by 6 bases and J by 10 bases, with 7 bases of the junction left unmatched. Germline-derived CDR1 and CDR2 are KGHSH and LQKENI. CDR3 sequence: CASSSGTGTSPLHF. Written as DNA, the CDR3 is TGTGCCAGCTCCTCCGGGACAGGGACCTCACCCCTCCACTTT.

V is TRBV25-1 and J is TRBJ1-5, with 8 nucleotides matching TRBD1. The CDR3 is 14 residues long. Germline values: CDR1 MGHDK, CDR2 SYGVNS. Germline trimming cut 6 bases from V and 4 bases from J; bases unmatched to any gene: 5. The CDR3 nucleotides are TGTGCCAGCAGAGGGACAGGCGGGAATCAGCCCCAGCATTTT. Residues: CASRGTGGNQPQHF.

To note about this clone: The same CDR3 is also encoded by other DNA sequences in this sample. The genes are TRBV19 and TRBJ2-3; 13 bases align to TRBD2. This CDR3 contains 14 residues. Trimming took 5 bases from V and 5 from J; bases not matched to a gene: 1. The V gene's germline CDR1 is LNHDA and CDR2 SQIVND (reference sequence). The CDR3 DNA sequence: TGTGCCAGTAGTCGACTAGCGGGAGGAGATACGCAGTATTTT. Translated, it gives CASSRLAGGDTQYF.

The CDR3 spells CASSISRGPNYGYTF. CDR3 nucleotides: TGTGCCAGCAGCATCTCCAGGGGGCCTAACTATGGCTACACCTTC. This sequence joins TRBV7-2 and TRBJ1-2; 8 positions match TRBD1. This CDR3 has 15 amino acids. Germline V gene lookup returns CDR1 SGHTA and CDR2 FQGNSA. Trimming took 5 bases from V and 0 from J; bases not matched to a gene: 5.

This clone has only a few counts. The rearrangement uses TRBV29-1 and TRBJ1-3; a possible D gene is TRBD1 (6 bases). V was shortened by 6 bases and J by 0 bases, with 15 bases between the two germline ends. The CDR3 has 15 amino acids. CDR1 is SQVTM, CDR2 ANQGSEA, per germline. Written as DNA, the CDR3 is TGCAGCGTAAAGTCAGGGGTCAGCTCTGGAAACACCATATATTTT. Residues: CSVKSGVSSGNTIYF.

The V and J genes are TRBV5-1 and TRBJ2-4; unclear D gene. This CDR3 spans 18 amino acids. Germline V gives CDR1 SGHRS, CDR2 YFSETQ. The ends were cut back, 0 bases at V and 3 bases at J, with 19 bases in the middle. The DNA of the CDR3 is TGCGCCAGCAGCTTGGATGGCGCCTCGGGCTCTGACAAAAACATTCAGTACTTC. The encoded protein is CASSLDGASGSDKNIQYF.

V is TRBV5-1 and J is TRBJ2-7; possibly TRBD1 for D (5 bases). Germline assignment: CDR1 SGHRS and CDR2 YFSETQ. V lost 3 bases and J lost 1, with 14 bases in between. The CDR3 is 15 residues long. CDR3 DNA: TGCGCCAGCAGCTCGCTGGGGCTAGAATCCTACGAGCAGTACTTC. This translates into CASSSLGLESYEQYF. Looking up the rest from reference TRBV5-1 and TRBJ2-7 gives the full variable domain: KAGVTQTPRYLIKTRGQQVTLSCSPISGHRSVSWYQQTPGQGLQFLFEYFSETQRNKGNFPGRFSGRQFSNSRSEMNVSTLELGDSALYLCASSSLGLESYEQYFGPGTRLTVT.

The CDR3, as DNA: TGTGCCAGCAGCTTGGGGGGGTCTGGGAAGGATGAGCAGTTCTTC. Protein: CASSLGGSGKDEQFF. The rearrangement joins TRBV5-4 to TRBJ2-1, with D possibly called TRBD1 or TRBD2 (5 bases each). Germline V gene lookup returns CDR1 SGHNT and CDR2 YYREEE (reference sequence). CDR3 length equals 15 residues. The V gene lost 0 bases and the J gene lost 8 bases, with 15 bases spanning the gap.

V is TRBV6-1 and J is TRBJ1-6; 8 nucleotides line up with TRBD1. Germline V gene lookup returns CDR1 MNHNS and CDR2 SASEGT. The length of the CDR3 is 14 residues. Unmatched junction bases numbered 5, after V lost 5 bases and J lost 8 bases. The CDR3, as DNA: TGTGCCAGCAGTACAGGGGGAGAAGATTCACCCCTCCACTTT. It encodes CASSTGGEDSPLHF.

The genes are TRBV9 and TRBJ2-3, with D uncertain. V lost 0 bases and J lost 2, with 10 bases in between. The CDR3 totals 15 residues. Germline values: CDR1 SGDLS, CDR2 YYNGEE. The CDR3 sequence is CASSVARRPTDTQYF. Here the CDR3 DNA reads TGTGCCAGCAGCGTAGCTCGGCGGCCCACAGATACGCAGTATTTT.

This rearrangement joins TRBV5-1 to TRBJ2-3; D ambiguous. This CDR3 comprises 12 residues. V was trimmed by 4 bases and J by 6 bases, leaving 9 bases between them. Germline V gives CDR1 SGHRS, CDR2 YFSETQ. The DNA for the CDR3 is TGCGCCAGCAGCCGAAACGAGGATACGCAGTATTTT. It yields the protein CASSRNEDTQYF.

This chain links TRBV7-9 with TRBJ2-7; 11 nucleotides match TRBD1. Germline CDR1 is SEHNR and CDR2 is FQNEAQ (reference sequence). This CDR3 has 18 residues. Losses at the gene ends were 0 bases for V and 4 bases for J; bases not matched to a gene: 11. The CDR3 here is CASSLAGSRTGGNYEQYF. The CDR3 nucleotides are TGTGCCAGCAGCTTAGCGGGGAGTAGGACAGGGGGCAATTACGAGCAGTACTTC.

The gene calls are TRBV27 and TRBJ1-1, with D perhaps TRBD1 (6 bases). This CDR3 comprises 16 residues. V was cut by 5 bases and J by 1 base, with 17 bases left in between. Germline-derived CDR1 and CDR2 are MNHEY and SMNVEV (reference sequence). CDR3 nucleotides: TGTGCCAGCAGTCCACCACAGGGTCCCGCGAACACTGAAGCTTTCTTT. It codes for CASSPPQGPANTEAFF.

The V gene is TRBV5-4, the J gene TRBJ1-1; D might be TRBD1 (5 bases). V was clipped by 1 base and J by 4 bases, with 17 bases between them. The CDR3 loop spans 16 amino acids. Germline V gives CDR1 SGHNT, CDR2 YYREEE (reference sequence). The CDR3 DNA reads TGTGCCAGCAGCTTGATCGCGACAGTGATGGGCACTGAAGCTTTCTTT. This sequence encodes CASSLIATVMGTEAFF.

This CDR3 is CASSQDVRTGFQPQHF. The CDR3 DNA reads TGCGCCAGCAGCCAAGATGTTCGAACAGGGTTTCAGCCCCAGCATTTT. The chain carries TRBV4-1 and TRBJ1-5; tentatively, D is TRBD1 (6 bases). Germline CDR1 reads MGHRA; CDR2 reads YSYEKL. This CDR3 comprises 16 residues. The V gene lost 0 bases and the J gene lost 6 bases, with 15 bases spanning the gap.

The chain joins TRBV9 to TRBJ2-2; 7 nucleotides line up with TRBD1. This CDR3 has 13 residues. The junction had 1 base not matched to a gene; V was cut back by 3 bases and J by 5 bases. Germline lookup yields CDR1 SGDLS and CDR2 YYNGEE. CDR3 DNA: TGTGCCAGCAGCGCACAGGGGACCGGGGAGCTGTTTTTT. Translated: CASSAQGTGELFF.

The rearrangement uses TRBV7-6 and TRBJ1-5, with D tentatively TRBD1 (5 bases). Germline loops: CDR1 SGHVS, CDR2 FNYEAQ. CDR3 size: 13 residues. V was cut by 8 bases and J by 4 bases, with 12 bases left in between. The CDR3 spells CASGNGGNQPQHF. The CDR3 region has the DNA TGTGCCAGCGGCAATGGGGGGAATCAGCCCCAGCATTTT.

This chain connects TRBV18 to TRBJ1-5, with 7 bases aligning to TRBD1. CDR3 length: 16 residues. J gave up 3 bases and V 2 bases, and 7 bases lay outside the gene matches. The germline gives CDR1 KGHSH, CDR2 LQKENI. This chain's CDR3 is CASSPEGAPFNQPQHF. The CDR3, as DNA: TGTGCCAGCTCACCAGAGGGGGCACCATTCAATCAGCCCCAGCATTTT.

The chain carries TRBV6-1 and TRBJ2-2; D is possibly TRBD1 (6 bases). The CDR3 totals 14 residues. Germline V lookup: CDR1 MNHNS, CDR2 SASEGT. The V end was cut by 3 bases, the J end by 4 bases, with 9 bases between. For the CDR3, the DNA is TGTGCCAGCAGTGAGACAGGAGGCACCGGGGAGCTGTTTTTT. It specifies CASSETGGTGELFF.

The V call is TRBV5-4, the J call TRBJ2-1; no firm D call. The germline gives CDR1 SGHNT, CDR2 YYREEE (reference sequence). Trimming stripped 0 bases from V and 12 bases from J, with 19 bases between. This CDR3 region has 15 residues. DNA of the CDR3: TGTGCCAGCAGCTTGGGGCACGACACTAATGAGCGGCAGTTCTTC. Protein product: CASSLGHDTNERQFF.